The T cell receptor beta chain under discussion was sequenced for a study of T cell responses to AZD1222 COVID-19 vaccine. Profiled with immunoSEQ multiplex PCR; TCRdb holds only in-frame clones, not every one. The repertoire holds approximately 88,000 clones, with about nine tenths as singletons. This CDR3 contains 14 residues. Germline-derived CDR1 and CDR2 are MNHEY and SVGAGI. Deletions cut 8 bases from V and 3 bases from J, with 14 bases between. V usage is TRBV6-5 and J usage is TRBJ1-5; unclear D gene. This clonotype was obtained from an adult who received the AZD1222 COVID-19 vaccine. The sample here was peripheral blood, taken 28 days after the second AZD1222 dose. CDR3 protein: CASAWTGLNQPQHF. The CDR3 bases are TGTGCCAGCGCATGGACGGGCCTCAATCAGCCCCAGCATTTT.